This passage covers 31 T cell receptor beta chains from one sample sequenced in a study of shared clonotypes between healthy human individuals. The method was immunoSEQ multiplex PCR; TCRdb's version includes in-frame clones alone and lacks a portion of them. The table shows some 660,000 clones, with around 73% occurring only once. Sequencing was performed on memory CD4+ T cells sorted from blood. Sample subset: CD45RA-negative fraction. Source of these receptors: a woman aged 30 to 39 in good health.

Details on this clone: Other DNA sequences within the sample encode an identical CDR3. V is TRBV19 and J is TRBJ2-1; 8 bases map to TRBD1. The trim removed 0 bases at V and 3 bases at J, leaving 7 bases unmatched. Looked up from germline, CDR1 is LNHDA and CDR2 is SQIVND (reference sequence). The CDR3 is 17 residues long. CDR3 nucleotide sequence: TGTGCCAGTAGTATAGACACCGGGACAGGAGGCTACAATGAGCAGTTCTTC. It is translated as CASSIDTGTGGYNEQFF.

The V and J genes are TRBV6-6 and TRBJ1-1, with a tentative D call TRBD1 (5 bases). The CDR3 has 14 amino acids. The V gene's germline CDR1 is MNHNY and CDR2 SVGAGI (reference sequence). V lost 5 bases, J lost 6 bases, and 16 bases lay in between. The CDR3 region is CASSTPRGESEAFF. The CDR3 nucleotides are TGTGCCAGCAGTACGCCCCGAGGGGAATCTGAAGCTTTCTTT.

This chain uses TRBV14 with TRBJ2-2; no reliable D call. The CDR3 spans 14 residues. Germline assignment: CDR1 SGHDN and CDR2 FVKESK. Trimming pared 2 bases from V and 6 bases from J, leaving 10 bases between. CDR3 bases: TGTGCCAGCAGCCAACTCCGTCAGTCCGGGGAGCTGTTTTTT. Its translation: CASSQLRQSGELFF.

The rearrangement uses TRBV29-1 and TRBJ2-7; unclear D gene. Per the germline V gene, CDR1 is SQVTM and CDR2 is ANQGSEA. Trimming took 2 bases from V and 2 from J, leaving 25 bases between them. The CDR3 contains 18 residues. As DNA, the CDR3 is TGCAGCGTTGAATATCGGATACGAGGCCTCACGGGTCCCTACGAGCAGTACTTC. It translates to CSVEYRIRGLTGPYEQYF.

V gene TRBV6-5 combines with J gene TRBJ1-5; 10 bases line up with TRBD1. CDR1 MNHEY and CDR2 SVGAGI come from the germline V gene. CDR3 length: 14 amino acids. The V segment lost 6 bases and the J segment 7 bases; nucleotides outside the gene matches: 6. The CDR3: CASSWGTGDQPQHF. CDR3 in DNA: TGTGCCAGCAGCTGGGGGACAGGGGACCAGCCCCAGCATTTT.

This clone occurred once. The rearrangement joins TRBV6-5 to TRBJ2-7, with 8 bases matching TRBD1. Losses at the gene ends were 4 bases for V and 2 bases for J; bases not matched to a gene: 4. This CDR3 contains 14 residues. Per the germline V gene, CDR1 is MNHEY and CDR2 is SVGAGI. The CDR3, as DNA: TGTGCCAGCAGTTTAGGACAGGGTGCCTACGAGCAGTACTTC. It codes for CASSLGQGAYEQYF.

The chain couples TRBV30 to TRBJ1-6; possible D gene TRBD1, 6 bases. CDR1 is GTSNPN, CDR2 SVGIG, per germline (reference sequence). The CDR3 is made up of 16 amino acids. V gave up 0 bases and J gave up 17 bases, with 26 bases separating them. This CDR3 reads CAWSVGGYLRIGRVHF. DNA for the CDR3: TGTGCCTGGAGTGTTGGGGGCTATCTTCGGATCGGTCGAGTCCACTTT.

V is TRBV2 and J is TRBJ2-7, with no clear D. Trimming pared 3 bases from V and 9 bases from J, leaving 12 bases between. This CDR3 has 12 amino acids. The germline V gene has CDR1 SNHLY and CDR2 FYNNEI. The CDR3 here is CASSESERRQYF. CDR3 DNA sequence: TGTGCCAGCAGTGAGTCGGAGCGCAGGCAGTACTTC.

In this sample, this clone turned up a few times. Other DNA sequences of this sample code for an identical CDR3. CDR3 sequence (DNA): TGCGCCAGCAGCCCAGGGACACTCACAGATACGCAGTATTTT. Its protein is CASSPGTLTDTQYF. This chain connects TRBV5-1 to TRBJ2-3, with TRBD1 as a possible D gene (6 bases). Trimming took off 4 bases at V and 2 bases at J, with 11 bases between the two ends. The CDR3 runs to 14 residues. Germline values: CDR1 SGHRS, CDR2 YFSETQ.

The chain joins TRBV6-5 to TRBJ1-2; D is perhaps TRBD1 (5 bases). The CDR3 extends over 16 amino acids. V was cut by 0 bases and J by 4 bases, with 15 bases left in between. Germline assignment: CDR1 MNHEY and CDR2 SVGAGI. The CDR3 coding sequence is TGTGCCAGCAGTTACTCGAGCCCGGACAACGCCTATGGCTACACCTTC. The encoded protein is CASSYSSPDNAYGYTF.

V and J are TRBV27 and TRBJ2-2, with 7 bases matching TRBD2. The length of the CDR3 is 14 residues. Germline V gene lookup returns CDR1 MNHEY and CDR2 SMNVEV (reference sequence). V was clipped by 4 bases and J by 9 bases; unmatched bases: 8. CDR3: CASSSTSSRRELFF. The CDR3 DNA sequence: TGTGCCAGCAGTTCGACTAGCTCAAGGAGGGAGCTGTTTTTT.

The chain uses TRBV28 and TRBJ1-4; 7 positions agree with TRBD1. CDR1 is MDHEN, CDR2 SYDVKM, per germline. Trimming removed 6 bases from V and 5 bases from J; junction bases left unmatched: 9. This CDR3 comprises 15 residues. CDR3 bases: TGTGCCAGCAGCACAGTACAGGGGTCAAATGAAAAACTGTTTTTT. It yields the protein CASSTVQGSNEKLFF. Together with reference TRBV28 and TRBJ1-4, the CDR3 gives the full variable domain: DVKVTQSSRYLVKRTGEKVFLECVQDMDHENMFWYRQDPGLGLRLIYFSYDVKMKEKGDIPEGYSVSREKKERFSLILESASTNQTSMYLCASSTVQGSNEKLFFGSGTQLSVL.

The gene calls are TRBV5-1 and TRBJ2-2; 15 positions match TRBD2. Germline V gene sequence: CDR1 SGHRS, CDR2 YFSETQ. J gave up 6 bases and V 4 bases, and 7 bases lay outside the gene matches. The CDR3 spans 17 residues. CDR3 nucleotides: TGCGCCAGCAGCCCAACGGGACTAGCGGGAGGTGCCGGGGAGCTGTTTTTT. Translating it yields CASSPTGLAGGAGELFF.

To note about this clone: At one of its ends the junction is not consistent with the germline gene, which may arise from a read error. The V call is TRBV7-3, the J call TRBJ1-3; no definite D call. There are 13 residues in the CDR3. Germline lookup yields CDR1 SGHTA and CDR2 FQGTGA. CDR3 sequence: CASAFDSGSTIYF. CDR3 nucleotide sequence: TGTGCCAGCGCCTTCGACTCTGGAAGCACCATATATTTT.

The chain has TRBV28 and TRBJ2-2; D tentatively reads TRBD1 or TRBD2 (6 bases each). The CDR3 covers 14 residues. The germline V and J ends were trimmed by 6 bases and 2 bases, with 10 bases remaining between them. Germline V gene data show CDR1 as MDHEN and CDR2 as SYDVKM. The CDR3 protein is CASRGGGNTGELFF. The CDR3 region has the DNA TGTGCCAGCAGAGGAGGGGGTAACACCGGGGAGCTGTTTTTT.

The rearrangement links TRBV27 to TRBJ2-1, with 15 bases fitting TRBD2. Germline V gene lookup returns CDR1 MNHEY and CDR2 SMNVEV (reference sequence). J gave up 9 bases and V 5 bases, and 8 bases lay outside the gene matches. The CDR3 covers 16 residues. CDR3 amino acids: CASSHKWGLAGGEQFF. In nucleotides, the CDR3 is TGTGCCAGCAGTCACAAATGGGGACTAGCGGGAGGTGAGCAGTTCTTC.

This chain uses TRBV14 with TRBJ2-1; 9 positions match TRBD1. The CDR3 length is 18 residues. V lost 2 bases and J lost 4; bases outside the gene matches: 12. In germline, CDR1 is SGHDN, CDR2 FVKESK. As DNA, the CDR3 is TGTGCCAGCAGCCAATCACCGGGACAGGGCTCCCCTTACAATGAGCAGTTCTTC. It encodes CASSQSPGQGSPYNEQFF.

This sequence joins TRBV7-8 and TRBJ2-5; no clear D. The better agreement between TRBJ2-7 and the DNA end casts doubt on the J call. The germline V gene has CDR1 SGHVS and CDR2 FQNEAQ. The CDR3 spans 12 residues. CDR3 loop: CASSFARNEQYF. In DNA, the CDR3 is TGTGCCAGCAGCTTTGCTAGGAACGAGCAGTACTTC.

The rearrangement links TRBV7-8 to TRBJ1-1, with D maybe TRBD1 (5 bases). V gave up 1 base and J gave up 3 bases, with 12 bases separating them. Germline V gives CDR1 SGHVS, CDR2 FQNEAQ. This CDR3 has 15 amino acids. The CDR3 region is CASSLGAGHYTEAFF. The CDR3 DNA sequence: TGTGCCAGCAGCTTAGGGGCCGGACACTACACTGAAGCTTTCTTT.

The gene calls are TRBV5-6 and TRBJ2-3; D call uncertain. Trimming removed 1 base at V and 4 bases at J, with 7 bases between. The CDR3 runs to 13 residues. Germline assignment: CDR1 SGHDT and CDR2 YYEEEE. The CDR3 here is CASSLSGADTQYF. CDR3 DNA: TGTGCCAGCAGCTTGTCGGGTGCAGATACGCAGTATTTT.

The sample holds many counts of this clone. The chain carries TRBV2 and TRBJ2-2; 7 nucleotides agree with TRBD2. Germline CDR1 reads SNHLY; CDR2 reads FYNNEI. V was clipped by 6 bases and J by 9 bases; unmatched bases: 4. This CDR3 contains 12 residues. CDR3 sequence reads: CASSSGNRELFF. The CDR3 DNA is TGTGCCAGCAGCAGCGGGAATAGGGAGCTGTTTTTT.

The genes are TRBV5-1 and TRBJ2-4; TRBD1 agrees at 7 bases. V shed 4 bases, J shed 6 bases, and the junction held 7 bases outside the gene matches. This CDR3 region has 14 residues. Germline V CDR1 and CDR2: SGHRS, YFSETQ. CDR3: CASSTGQEGNIQYF. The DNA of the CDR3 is TGCGCCAGCAGCACCGGACAGGAAGGAAACATTCAGTACTTC.

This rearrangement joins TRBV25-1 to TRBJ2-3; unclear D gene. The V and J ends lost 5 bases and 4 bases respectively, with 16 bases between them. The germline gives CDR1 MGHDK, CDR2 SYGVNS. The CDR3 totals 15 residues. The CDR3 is CASSSNLPRPDTQYF. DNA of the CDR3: TGTGCCAGCAGTTCAAACCTGCCCCGGCCAGATACGCAGTATTTT.

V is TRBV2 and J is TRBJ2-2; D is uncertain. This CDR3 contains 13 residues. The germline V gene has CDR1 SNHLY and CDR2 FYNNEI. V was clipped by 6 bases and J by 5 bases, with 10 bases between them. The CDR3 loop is CASSQTSTGELFF. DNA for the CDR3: TGTGCCAGCAGCCAGACAAGTACCGGGGAGCTGTTTTTT. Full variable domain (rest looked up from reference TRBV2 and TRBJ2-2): EPEVTQTPSHQVTQMGQEVILRCVPISNHLYFYWYRQILGQKVEFLVSFYNNEISEKSEIFDDQFSVERPDGSNFTLKIRSTKLEDSAMYFCASSQTSTGELFFGEGSRLTVL.

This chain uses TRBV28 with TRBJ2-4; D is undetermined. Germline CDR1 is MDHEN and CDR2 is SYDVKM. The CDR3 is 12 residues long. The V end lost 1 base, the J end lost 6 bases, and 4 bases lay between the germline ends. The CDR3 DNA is TGTGCCAGCAGTTTATTGGGAAACATTCAGTACTTC. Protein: CASSLLGNIQYF.

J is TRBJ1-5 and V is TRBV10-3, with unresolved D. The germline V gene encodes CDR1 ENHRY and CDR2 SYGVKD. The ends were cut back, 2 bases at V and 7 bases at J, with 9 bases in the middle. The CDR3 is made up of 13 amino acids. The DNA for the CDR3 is TGTGCCATCAGTGAGCCTGGGGAACAGCCCCAGCATTTT. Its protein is CAISEPGEQPQHF.

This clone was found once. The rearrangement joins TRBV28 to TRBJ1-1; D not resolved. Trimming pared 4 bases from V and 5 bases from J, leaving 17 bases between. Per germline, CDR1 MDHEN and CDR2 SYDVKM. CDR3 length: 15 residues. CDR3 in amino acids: CASSSPRELETEAFF. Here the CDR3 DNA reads TGTGCCAGCAGTTCGCCAAGGGAGCTCGAGACTGAAGCTTTCTTT.

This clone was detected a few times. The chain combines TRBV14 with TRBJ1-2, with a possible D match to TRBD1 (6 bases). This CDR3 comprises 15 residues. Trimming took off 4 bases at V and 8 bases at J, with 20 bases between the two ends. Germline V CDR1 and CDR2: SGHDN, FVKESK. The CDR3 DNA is TGTGCCAGCAGCCCCCTGGGGGCAGGGGTGATGGGCTACACCTTC. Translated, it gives CASSPLGAGVMGYTF.

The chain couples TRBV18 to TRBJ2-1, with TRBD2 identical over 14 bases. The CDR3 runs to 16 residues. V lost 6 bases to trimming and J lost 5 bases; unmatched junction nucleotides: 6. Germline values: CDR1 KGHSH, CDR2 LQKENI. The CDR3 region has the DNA TGTGCCAGCTCGGCGACTAGCGGGAGGGCCGACAATGAGCAGTTCTTC. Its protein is CASSATSGRADNEQFF.

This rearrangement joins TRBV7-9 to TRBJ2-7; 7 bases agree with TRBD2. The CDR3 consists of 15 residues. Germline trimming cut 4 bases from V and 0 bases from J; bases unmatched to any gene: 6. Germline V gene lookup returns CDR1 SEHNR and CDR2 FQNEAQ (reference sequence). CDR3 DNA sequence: TGTGCCAGCAGCTCGGGGGAGGGGAGCTCCTACGAGCAGTACTTC. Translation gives CASSSGEGSSYEQYF.

The CDR3 loop reads CASSFREYQETQYF. In nucleotides, the CDR3 is TGTGCCAGCAGCTTTAGGGAGTACCAAGAGACCCAGTACTTC. This chain joins TRBV7-9 and TRBJ2-5; a possible D gene is TRBD2 (5 bases). Germline lookup yields CDR1 SEHNR and CDR2 FQNEAQ (reference sequence). This CDR3 contains 14 residues. Trimming stripped 3 bases from V and 0 bases from J, with 8 bases between.